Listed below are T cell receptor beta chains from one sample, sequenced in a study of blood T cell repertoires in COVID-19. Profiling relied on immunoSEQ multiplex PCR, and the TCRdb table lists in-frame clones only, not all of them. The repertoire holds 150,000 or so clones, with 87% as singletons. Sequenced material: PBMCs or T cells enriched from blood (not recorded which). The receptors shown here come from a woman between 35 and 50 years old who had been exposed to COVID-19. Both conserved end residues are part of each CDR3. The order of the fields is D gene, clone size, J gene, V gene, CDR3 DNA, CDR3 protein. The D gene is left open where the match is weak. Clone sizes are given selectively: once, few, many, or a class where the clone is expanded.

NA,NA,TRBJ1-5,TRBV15,TGTGCCACCAGCAGAGATGGTGAGGGAGCGAATAGCAATCAGCCCCAGCATTTT,CATSRDGEGANSNQPQHF
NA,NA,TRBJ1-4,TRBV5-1,TGCGCCAGCAGCTTAGGGTCAGGGGCGGAAAAACTGTTTTTT,CASSLGSGAEKLFF
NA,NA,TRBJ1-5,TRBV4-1,TGCGCCAGCAGCCAAGAGGGGGGTCTAAGCAATCAGCCCCAGCATTTT,CASSQEGGLSNQPQHF
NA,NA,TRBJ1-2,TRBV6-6,TGTGCCAGCAGTTTCGACAGGAATGGCTACACCTTC,CASSFDRNGYTF
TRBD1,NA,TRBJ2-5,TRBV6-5,TGTGCCAGCAGTCGAGGGACAGGGAAAGAGACCCAGTACTTC,CASSRGTGKETQYF
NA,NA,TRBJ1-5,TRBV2,TGTGCCAGCAGGGGCGGGGTTCCCAATCAGCCCCAGCATTTT,CASRGGVPNQPQHF
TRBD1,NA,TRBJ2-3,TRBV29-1,TGCAGCGTTGAACTGGACAGGGGGCGAGGAGATACGCAGTATTTT,CSVELDRGRGDTQYF
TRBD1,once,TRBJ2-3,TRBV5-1,TGCGCCAGCAGCCATAAGTCAGGGGGAGTGAGCACAGATACGCAGTATTTT,CASSHKSGGVSTDTQYF
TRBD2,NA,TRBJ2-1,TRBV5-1,TGCGCCAGCAGCCCCCCGACTAGCGGGACGAGCAGTGAGCAGTTCTTC,CASSPPTSGTSSEQFF
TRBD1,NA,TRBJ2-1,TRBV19,TGTGCCAGTAGTATCGGACAGGGAACCTACAATGAGCAGTTCTTC,CASSIGQGTYNEQFF
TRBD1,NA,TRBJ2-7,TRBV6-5,TGTGCAGCAAGGACAGGGAGAAACGAGCAGTACTTC,CAARTGRNEQYF
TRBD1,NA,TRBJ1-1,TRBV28,TGTGCCAGCACTGAGGGGGCGTCAACTGAAGCTTTCTTT,CASTEGASTEAFF
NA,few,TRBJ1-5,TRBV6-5,TGTGCCAGCAGTTTACAGGGCAATCAGCCCCAGCATTTT,CASSLQGNQPQHF
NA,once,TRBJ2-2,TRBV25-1,TGTGCCAGCAGTGCCAGACGGTCGGGGACCGGGGAGCTGTTTTTT,CASSARRSGTGELFF
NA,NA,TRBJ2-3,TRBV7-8,TGTGCCAGCAGCCGAGCGGCCGATACGCAGTATTTT,CASSRAADTQYF
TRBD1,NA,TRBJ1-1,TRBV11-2,TGTGCCAGCAGCCCCCACAGGGGAGTCACTGAAGCTTTCTTT,CASSPHRGVTEAFF
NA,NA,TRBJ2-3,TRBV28,TGTGCCAGCAGTGTACGGACTACCACAGATACGCAGTATTTT,CASSVRTTTDTQYF
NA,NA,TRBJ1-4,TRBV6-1,TGTGCCAGCAGTGAAGTGTGGACTTATAATGAAAAACTGTTTTTT,CASSEVWTYNEKLFF
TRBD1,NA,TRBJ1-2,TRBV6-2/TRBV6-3,TGTGCCAGCAGTCGAGGACAGGGAGGCTACACCTTC,CASSRGQGGYTF
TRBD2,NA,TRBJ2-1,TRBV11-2,TGTGCCAGCAGCGACATAAACAGCGGGAGTAGAAATGAGCAGTTCTTC,CASSDINSGSRNEQFF
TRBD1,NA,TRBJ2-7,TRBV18,TGTGCCAGCTCATCCACAGGGGGCTACGAGCAGTACTTC,CASSSTGGYEQYF
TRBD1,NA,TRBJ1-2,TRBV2,TGTGCCAGCACCTGGGACAGCGGCTATGGCTACACCTTC,CASTWDSGYGYTF
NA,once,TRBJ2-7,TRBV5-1,TGCGCCAGCAGCACCGGCTACGAGCAGTACTTC,CASSTGYEQYF
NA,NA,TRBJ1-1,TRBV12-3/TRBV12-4,TGTGCCAGCAGACTGACAGGGAACACTGAAGCTTTCTTT,CASRLTGNTEAFF
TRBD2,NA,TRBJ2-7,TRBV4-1,TGCGCCAGCAGCCAAGGACCCCAGGGACTAGCGGGCGAGCAGTACTTC,CASSQGPQGLAGEQYF
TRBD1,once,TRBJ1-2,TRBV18,TGTGCCAGCGAATCCGGACAGGGCCTATATGGCTACACCTTC,CASESGQGLYGYTF
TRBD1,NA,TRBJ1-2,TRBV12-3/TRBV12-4,TGTGCCAGCAGGGGACAGGGGGACTATGGCTACACCTTC,CASRGQGDYGYTF
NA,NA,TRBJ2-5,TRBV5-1,TGCGCCAGCAGCTTGGCCTCCGGGGAGACCCAGTACTTC,CASSLASGETQYF
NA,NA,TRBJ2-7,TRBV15,TGTGCCACCAGCAAACTCGGGGATTACGAGCAGTACTTC,CATSKLGDYEQYF
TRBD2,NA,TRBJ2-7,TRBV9,TGTGCCAGCAGCGTAGATGGCCGGGGGTCCACCCCGGGACTAGCGGGACAAGAGCAGTACTTC,CASSVDGRGSTPGLAGQEQYF
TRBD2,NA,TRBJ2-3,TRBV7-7,TGTGCCAGCAGCTTAGGGGCGGGGGGGAGCACAGATACGCAGTATTTT,CASSLGAGGSTDTQYF
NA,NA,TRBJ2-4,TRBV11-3,TGTGCCAGCAGCACCGGGGGGCATGGTGAGAACATTCAGTACTTC,CASSTGGHGENIQYF
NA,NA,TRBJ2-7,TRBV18,TGTGCCAGCTCACCACCCGGTTTCGGGGTAGTCTACGAGCAGTACTTC,CASSPPGFGVVYEQYF
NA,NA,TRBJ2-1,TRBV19,TGTGCCAGTGGACAGAGTGAGCAGTTCTTC,CASGQSEQFF
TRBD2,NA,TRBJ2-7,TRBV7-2,TGTGCCAGCAGCAACATAGCGGGAGAGGTCTACGAGCAGTACTTC,CASSNIAGEVYEQYF
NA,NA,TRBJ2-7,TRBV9,TGTGCCAGCAGCGAGCTTGATCCGAGGTCCTACGAGCAGTACTTC,CASSELDPRSYEQYF
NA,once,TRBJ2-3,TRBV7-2,TGTGCCAGCAGCACCGCGGGGGCTAGCGGTTCGAGGGATACGCAGTATTTT,CASSTAGASGSRDTQYF
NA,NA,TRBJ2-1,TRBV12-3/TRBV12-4,TGTGCCAGCAGTAACCGCGGAAATGAGCAGTTCTTC,CASSNRGNEQFF
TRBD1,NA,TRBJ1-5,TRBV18,TGTGCCAGCTCACCAGGACAGGGCCAGCCCCAGCATTTT,CASSPGQGQPQHF
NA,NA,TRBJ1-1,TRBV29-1,TGCAGCGTTGAAGATCGCGTCTACACTGAAGCTTTCTTT,CSVEDRVYTEAFF
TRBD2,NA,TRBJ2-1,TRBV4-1,TGCGCCAGCAGCCCCGAGGGGACTAAAGGTTACAATGAGCAGTTCTTC,CASSPEGTKGYNEQFF
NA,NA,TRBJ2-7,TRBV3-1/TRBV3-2,TGTGCCAGCAGCCAATATTACGAGCAGTACTTC,CASSQYYEQYF
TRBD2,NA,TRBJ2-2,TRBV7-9,TGTGCCAGCAGCCTTAGCGGGGGTCGTGGCACCGGGGAGCTGTTTTTT,CASSLSGGRGTGELFF
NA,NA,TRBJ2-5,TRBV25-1,TGTGCCAGCAAGGGCGGGGAGACCCAGTACTTC,CASKGGETQYF
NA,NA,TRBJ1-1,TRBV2,TGTGCCAGCAAGGTCCAGGGGATGAACACTGAAGCTTTCTTT,CASKVQGMNTEAFF
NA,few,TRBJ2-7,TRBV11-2,TGTGCCAGCAGCTTAAGATCCAGGGTGGGGGGTGTGCTCGAGCAGTACTTC,CASSLRSRVGGVLEQYF
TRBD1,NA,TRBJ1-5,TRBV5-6,TGTGCCAGCAGTCAGGGGGCACTGAGCAATCAGCCCCAGCATTTT,CASSQGALSNQPQHF
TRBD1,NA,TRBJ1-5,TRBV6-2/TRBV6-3,TGTGCCAGCAGTTACTCCAGGACAGGGATCAATCAGCCCCAGCATTTT,CASSYSRTGINQPQHF
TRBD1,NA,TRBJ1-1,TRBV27,TGTGCCAGCGGGACAGGGCTTATCACTGAAGCTTTCTTT,CASGTGLITEAFF